The text below deals with one TCR beta chain. This sample stems from a study of beta chain features in type 1 diabetes. CDR1 and CDR2 from the germline V gene are MNHEY and SMNVEV (reference sequence). V was shortened by 5 bases and J by 8 bases, with 21 bases between the two germline ends. This CDR3 comprises 15 residues. The study reverse transcribed the entire isolated RNA, so it sequenced expressed TCRB transcripts. Clones were sequenced by immunoSEQ multiplex PCR, and TCRdb holds only the in-frame ones, with some missing. The table records around 200,000 clones, more than 10% of them present only once.

Sequencing used central memory CD4+ T cells from blood. The J gene is TRBJ1-2, the V gene TRBV27; a weak D match, TRBD1 (6 bases). The receptor comes from a woman aged 18-35 years in good health. CDR3 in DNA: TGTGCCAGCAGTCTCTATCCGACAGGCTTGAGGGGCTACACCTTC. Translation gives CASSLYPTGLRGYTF.